The 20 T cell receptor beta chains below were found in one sample sequenced in a study of spatial heterogeneity in lung cancer. TCRdb used MiXCR to reprocess the 5' RACE reads, holding one entry per CDR3 protein. The sample lists under 6,000 distinct CDR3 sequences; roughly 6.5% were seen once. Their antigen targets remain unknown. Time point defined: sample taken at primary tumor resection. Study-wide results and caveats: Tumoral mutation counts were tracked by counts of expanded intratumoral alpha and beta TCRs.

This specimen was lung tumor tissue, taken at surgery. These receptors were collected from a female donor with early-stage non-small cell lung cancer.

This clonotype has a count of ten or more. In a library made to pick up alpha chains, this beta chain is a stray read with a size that means little. V gene TRBV4-1 combines with J gene TRBJ2-3, with a weak D call TRBD2 (6 bases). Germline V gives CDR1 MGHRA, CDR2 YSYEKL. The CDR3 consists of 12 residues. V lost 3 bases, J lost 5 bases, and 6 bases lay in between. The CDR3, as DNA: TGCGCCAGCAGCCAGGGGGGAGATACGCAGTATTTT. This sequence encodes CASSQGGDTQYF.

This clonotype is classed as medium-sized. This beta chain turned up in a library designed for alpha chains; as an off-target read, its abundance says little. The rearrangement joins TRBV5-6 to TRBJ1-1, with a possible D match to TRBD1 (5 bases). The CDR3 spans 15 residues. Trimming removed 0 bases at V and 1 base at J, with 10 bases between. CDR1 SGHDT and CDR2 YYEEEE come from the germline V gene. The CDR3 nucleotides are TGTGCCAGCAGCTTGGCCGTGACAGAGAACACTGAAGCTTTCTTT. Protein product: CASSLAVTENTEAFF.

Note on this clonotype: Found in a library prepared for alpha chains, this beta chain is an off-target read, and its abundance has little meaning. This chain joins TRBV20-1 and TRBJ2-6; 8 positions match TRBD1. After removal of 3 bases from V and 0 bases from J, the junction contained 10 bases not matched to a gene. Germline V gene sequence: CDR1 DFQATT, CDR2 SNEGSKA (reference sequence). The CDR3 is 18 residues long. The CDR3 here is CSASFFGTGHSGANVLTF. The CDR3 nucleotides read TGCAGTGCTAGCTTTTTTGGGACAGGCCACTCTGGGGCCAACGTCCTGACTTTC.

This clonotype has at least ten counts. The library was built for alpha chains, so this beta chain is an off-target read and its size means little. CDR3 DNA sequence: TGTGCCACCAGTGCCCCTCGCGGGACAGGGGTAGGCTACACCTTC. Its protein product is CATSAPRGTGVGYTF. The gene calls are TRBV24-1 and TRBJ1-2; 10 nucleotides line up with TRBD1. V lost 5 bases, J lost 8 bases, and 10 bases stayed unmatched. CDR1 and CDR2 (germline): KGHDR, SFDVKD. This CDR3 has 15 residues.

In its sample, this clonotype was seen many times. The size of this beta chain means little, since it is a stray read in a library made for alpha chains. The chain has TRBV2 and TRBJ1-5; no definite D call. This CDR3 region has 13 residues. Deletions cut 6 bases from V and 7 bases from J, with 13 bases between. CDR1 SNHLY and CDR2 FYNNEI come from the germline V gene. CDR3 DNA: TGTGCCAGCAGACTGGGATTCCGGCAGCCCCAGCATTTT. As protein: CASRLGFRQPQHF.

About this clonotype itself: This beta chain represents an off-target read in a library built for alpha chains; its size is of limited meaning. The chain recombines TRBV20-1 with TRBJ2-7; no clear D. The germline V gene has CDR1 DFQATT and CDR2 SNEGSKA (reference sequence). This CDR3 comprises 12 residues. Trimming cost V 2 bases and J 3 bases, with 8 bases left between them. The chain's CDR3 is CSARSAGYEQYF. The DNA of the CDR3 is TGCAGTGCTAGATCCGCCGGCTACGAGCAGTACTTC.

This clonotype is judged medium-sized. Within a library made for alpha chains, this beta chain is off target, and its count is uninformative. The J gene is TRBJ1-1, the V gene TRBV12-3 or TRBV12-4; the D is unclear. The CDR3 runs to 14 residues. Trimming removed 3 bases at V and 0 bases at J, with 8 bases between. CDR3 nucleotides: TGTGCCAGCAGTTTGGAGAGGGTGAACACTGAAGCTTTCTTT. Translating gives CASSLERVNTEAFF.

On this clonotype itself: Being one base from a much bigger clone, this may be a read error. The CDR3 does not close with the conserved phenylalanine or tryptophan, likely indicating a read error. This beta chain is off target for a library built for alpha chains, so its abundance means little. This chain connects TRBV28 to TRBJ2-3; D gene unclear. The V and J ends lost 4 bases and 0 bases respectively, with 11 bases between them. From germline, CDR1 is MDHEN and CDR2 SYDVKM. The CDR3 runs to 15 residues. CDR3 region: CASSYPGPSTDTQYS. CDR3 coding DNA: TGTGCCAGCAGTTACCCTGGCCCCAGCACAGATACGCAGTATTCT.

This clonotype was observed many times. The size of this beta chain means little, since it is a stray read in a library made for alpha chains. The rearrangement joins TRBV20-1 to TRBJ1-5; D unresolved. The germline V gene has CDR1 DFQATT and CDR2 SNEGSKA (reference sequence). With 2 bases removed from V and 10 bases from J, the gap between germline ends came to 18 bases. The CDR3 length is 14 residues. The CDR3 loop is CSARSRTAIEPQHF. The CDR3 coding sequence is TGCAGTGCTAGATCCCGGACGGCCATAGAACCCCAGCATTTT.

Many counts were recorded for this clonotype. The size of this beta chain means little, since it is a stray read in a library made for alpha chains. The chain couples TRBV12-3 or TRBV12-4 to TRBJ2-2; 7 nucleotides agree with TRBD2. This CDR3 is 15 amino acids long. Trimming cost V 7 bases and J 6 bases; bases outside gene matches: 11. CDR3 DNA sequence: TGTGCCAGCACCCTAAACGGTGGGAGGGCCGGGGAGCTGTTTTTT. Protein: CASTLNGGRAGELFF.

This clonotype was recorded many times. For a library built for alpha chains, this beta chain is a stray read; little rests on its size. The chain has TRBV5-1 and TRBJ2-7; the D gene could be TRBD1 or TRBD2 (5 bases each). CDR3 length: 16 amino acids. Trimming took 5 bases from V and 2 from J, leaving 20 bases between them. CDR1 and CDR2 (germline): SGHRS, YFSETQ. In DNA form, the CDR3 reads TGCGCCAGCAGTTCAGGGAGCCGGGACGCTACCTACGAGCAGTACTTC. Its translation is CASSSGSRDATYEQYF.

This clonotype came up once. A much larger clone differs by one base, so this may be a read error. In a library made to pick up alpha chains, this beta chain is a stray read with a size that means little. This chain links TRBV6-5 with TRBJ2-7; D is uncertain. The CDR3 covers 14 residues. Germline V gene data show CDR1 as MNHEY and CDR2 as SVGAGI. CDR3 amino acids: CGSSYRKGYYEQYV. Written as DNA, the CDR3 is TGTGGCAGCAGTTACCGTAAAGGGTACTACGAGCAGTACGTC.

This clonotype is medium-sized (0.01 to 0.1%). This beta chain turned up in a library designed for alpha chains; as an off-target read, its abundance says little. The V call is TRBV5-1, the J call TRBJ2-5, with TRBD2 matching 9 bases. This CDR3 contains 16 residues. The ends lost 4 bases at V and 5 bases at J; junction bases unmatched: 12. Germline V lookup: CDR1 SGHRS, CDR2 YFSETQ. The DNA of the CDR3 is TGCGCCAGCAGCGCTGCCGGCGGGGGGGCCGGGGAGACCCAGTACTTC. Its protein product is CASSAAGGGAGETQYF.

This clonotype showed up many times. This beta chain is an unintended read in a library built for alpha chains; its size means little. The rearrangement links TRBV28 to TRBJ1-2; no reliable D call. V was clipped by 4 bases and J by 7 bases, with 13 bases between them. Germline V gene lookup returns CDR1 MDHEN and CDR2 SYDVKM. CDR3 length equals 13 residues. The CDR3 sequence: CASSSIGWSGYTF. For the CDR3, the DNA is TGTGCCAGCAGTTCTATAGGGTGGTCTGGCTACACCTTC.

This clonotype was picked up a small number of times. This beta chain came through as a stray read in a library set up for alpha chains, and its size says little. V usage is TRBV7-2 and J usage is TRBJ2-3; a possible D gene is TRBD2 (5 bases). The CDR3 covers 14 residues. In germline, CDR1 is SGHTA, CDR2 FQGNSA. V lost 5 bases to trimming and J lost 4 bases, with 13 bases between them. The CDR3 reads CASSRTGWADTQYF. The CDR3 DNA reads TGTGCCAGCAGCCGAACGGGGTGGGCAGATACGCAGTATTTT.

This clonotype is medium-sized. Since the library was made to target alpha chains, this beta chain is a stray read and its abundance is not meaningful. The V and J genes are TRBV5-1 and TRBJ2-7; D remains unclear. The V and J ends lost 1 base and 1 base respectively, with 9 bases between them. The germline V gene encodes CDR1 SGHRS and CDR2 YFSETQ. The CDR3 contains 14 residues. The chain's CDR3 is CASSLSAASYEQYF. The CDR3 DNA follows: TGCGCCAGCAGCTTGTCGGCCGCTTCCTACGAGCAGTACTTC. The variable domain in full, with the rest retrieved from reference TRBV5-1 and TRBJ2-7, is KAGVTQTPRYLIKTRGQQVTLSCSPISGHRSVSWYQQTPGQGLQFLFEYFSETQRNKGNFPGRFSGRQFSNSRSEMNVSTLELGDSALYLCASSLSAASYEQYFGPGTRLTVT.

This clonotype was counted at least ten times. This beta chain represents an off-target read in a library built for alpha chains; its size is of limited meaning. The V gene is TRBV28, the J gene TRBJ1-1; TRBD1 matches 7 bases. Losses at the gene ends were 10 bases for V and 6 bases for J; bases not matched to a gene: 11. This CDR3 comprises 13 residues. Per the germline V gene, CDR1 is MDHEN and CDR2 is SYDVKM. Here the CDR3 DNA reads TGTGCCACCGTAAAGACAGGGAGTTCTGAAGCTTTCTTT. Translation: CATVKTGSSEAFF.

Note on this clonotype: At one end the junction does not follow the germline gene, possibly because of a read error. The library was designed around alpha chains, so this beta chain is a stray read whose abundance carries little weight. This chain connects TRBV7-7 to TRBJ2-3; weak D call: TRBD1 (6 bases). The CDR3 sequence is 14 residues long. Germline V gene lookup returns CDR1 SSHAT and CDR2 FNYEAQ (reference sequence). Here the CDR3 reads CASSLGQCTDTQYF. The DNA of the CDR3 is TGTGCTAGCAGCCTTGGACAGTGCACAGATACGCAGTATTTT.

This clonotype was seen a handful of times. This beta chain is an off-target read within a library intended for alpha chains, so its frequency means little. This chain uses TRBV12-3 or TRBV12-4 with TRBJ1-2, with D tentatively TRBD1 (6 bases). There are 13 residues in the CDR3. V lost 2 bases and J lost 7, with 11 bases in between. The CDR3 loop reads CASSLWGGGGYTF. The CDR3 region has the DNA TGTGCCAGCAGTTTATGGGGAGGGGGTGGCTACACCTTC.

The sample holds a few counts of this clonotype. Being off target in a library aimed at alpha chains, this beta chain has a size of little meaning. The V call is TRBV9, the J call TRBJ2-3; 10 nucleotides match TRBD2. Germline CDR1 reads SGDLS; CDR2 reads YYNGEE. V shed 7 bases, J shed 4 bases, and the junction held 6 bases outside the gene matches. The CDR3 runs to 14 residues. The CDR3 DNA is TGTGCCAGCTCCCAGCGGGAGGGCCCAGATACGCAGTATTTT. It translates to CASSQREGPDTQYF.